A single TCR beta chain is shown here with its context. What it recognizes is unknown. The CDR3 loop spans 15 amino acids. Germline V CDR1 and CDR2: MNHEY, SVGAGI. With 8 bases clipped from V and 9 bases from J, the junction kept 13 bases outside the gene matches. The record originates from a study of cytomegalovirus exposure and HLA in healthy donors. Across the study: T cells numbering about 180 million yielded some 100 million unique TCR beta sequences in an earlier analysis. Findings and limits, study-wide: One later analysis reportedly identified an Asian-associated ancestry cluster that showed fewer N-insertions than the approximately 700-donor mean. Analyzed later, association rates of TCRs varied across HLA loci, with DRB1 most and HLA-C fewest. As a later analysis showed, a missense DCLRE1C variant was linked to trimming of TCR beta V- and J-genes.

This PCR relied on a set of 60 Vbeta primers and 13 Jbeta primers. Profiled with immunoSEQ multiplex PCR; TCRdb holds only in-frame clones, not every one. The table shows 200,000 to 250,000 clones, with roughly 80% occurring only once. The sequencing sample was made of PBMCs. The receptor's source is a man aged 25 to 45 in good health and CMV-seronegative. The chain links TRBV6-5 to TRBJ2-2; 9 bases map to TRBD1. The CDR3 nucleotides read TGTGCCAGCTCAACCGACGGGACAGGGATCAGGGAGCTGTTTTTT. Its translation is CASSTDGTGIRELFF.